This TCR beta chain was captured by sequencing in a study of shared clonotypes between healthy human individuals. Study-level findings and limits: A reduction in generation probabilities was seen for non-shared clonotypes relative to those shared by all four donors. Enrolling few donors narrowed the genetic and exposure-history diversity that was represented. As a rule, naive subsets had a larger estimated richness than memory subsets. Investigators collected only blood, and repertoires in tissues likely differ.

Losses at the gene ends were 4 bases for V and 5 bases for J; bases not matched to a gene: 10. This CDR3 contains 15 residues. The germline V gene encodes CDR1 SGHNT and CDR2 YYREEE (reference sequence). Using immunoSEQ multiplex PCR, the repertoire was profiled, and TCRdb retains in-frame clones only, with some absent. Of around 2.1 million clones in the sample, about 94% were seen once. Concerning this clone itself: The target antigen is unknown.

The sequencing input was naive CD4+ T cells sorted from blood. Sample subset: CD45RA+ positively selected. The source of this sequence is a man between 18 and 29 years old in good health. This chain links TRBV5-4 with TRBJ1-1; TRBD1 matches at 8 bases. In DNA form, the CDR3 reads TGTGCCAGCAGCGAGGACAGGGAGAAAGGAACTGAAGCTTTCTTT. Its protein product is CASSEDREKGTEAFF.